The following is a T cell receptor beta chain sequence with its context. It lacks a known antigen. No base quality values were provided; no much bigger clone lies one nucleotide off. Reading from cysteine to phenylalanine, the CDR3 counts 14 amino acids. CDR3 DNA only is kept here, 42 bases in frame from base 1. The germline ends are 8 bases apart after V is trimmed by 4 bases and J by 2 bases. The germline V gene (reference sequence) specifies MNHEY as CDR1 and SMNVEV as CDR2. This sample was included in a study of T cell responses to AZD1222 COVID-19 vaccine (dated by TCRdb to the early 2020s). General notes on the study: AZD1222 recipients whose second dose came at about 4 weeks and those whose second dose came at about 12 weeks were combined into one group, since spike-specific TCR depth and breadth did not differ between the two schedules. Trial participants were enrolled by age into subgroups of 18-55, 56-69 and 70-plus years, and around 150, 28 and 57 TCR-sequenced participants, respectively, were included in these subgroups. TCR sequencing covered some 250 trial participants: around 210 given two doses of AZD1222 and about 26 given two doses of MenACWY control vaccine.

Overall results and qualifications from the work: Participants were mostly white British, with more females than males. The authors suggested clonal diversity may have been underestimated. The 56-69-year group was small, and its depth increase did not reach significance, likely because of low power. The whole spike protein was spanned by vaccine-associated CD4 TCRs, and dominant responses were seen in regions 160-218 and 743-854. Spike-specific TCR breadth and depth rose significantly after two AZD1222 doses compared with day 0 and with MenACWY recipients. No day 14 peak-response samples were available, so repertoires were characterized only after the peak T cell response. Nearly half of unique spike-specific TCRs reportedly recognized epitopes outside regions mutated in the B.1.351 and B.1.1.7 variants. Only six or seven AZD1222 recipients were SARS-CoV-2 seropositive at baseline, limiting conclusions about previously exposed vaccinees.

In the paper's terms, the time point label means: baseline before first vaccination. Vaccinee samples were obtained from the UK trials COV001 and COV002, which included a single-blind randomized controlled phase 2/3 trial of AZD1222 (ChAdOx1 nCoV-19) in healthy adults. Trial participant PBMC samples were collected at day 0 and day 28 after the second dose for TCRbeta chain sequencing. The CDR3 regions of human TCRbeta chains were analyzed by immunosequencing. The source study handled its data this way. Repertoire TCRs were matched against a reference library of SARS-CoV-2-specific TCRs generated with the MIRA antigen-specificity platform. Breadth meant the fraction of unique TCRs that were SARS-CoV-2-associated, whereas depth meant the fraction of total T cells that were SARS-CoV-2-associated. Using the MIRA data, each spike-specific TCR was mapped to the spike region that the TCR reacts to and placed in a CD4 or CD8 class. Log10-transformed breadth and depth values were compared by one-way ANOVA with Sidak's multiple comparisons tests. TCRdb provides this immuneACCESS table in a form limited to in-frame rearrangements. Some clones are lacking; in checked studies, under half of them reflect an unresolved V gene, and why the rest are absent is not known. V and J calls and clone size are given by that table; D and trimming were obtained from the DNA. The sample table records 100,000 to 150,000 clones; about nine tenths of these occur just once. The top ten hold just over 7% of the sample.

The rearrangement joined TRBV27 to TRBJ1-4; no D gene call is confident. This receptor was identified in an adult in good health. The input for sequencing was peripheral blood, taken on day 0 of AZD1222 vaccination. This receptor has the CDR3 CASSSTATNEKLFF. The DNA is as follows: TGTGCCAGCAGTTCCACCGCGACTAATGAAAAACTGTTTTTT.